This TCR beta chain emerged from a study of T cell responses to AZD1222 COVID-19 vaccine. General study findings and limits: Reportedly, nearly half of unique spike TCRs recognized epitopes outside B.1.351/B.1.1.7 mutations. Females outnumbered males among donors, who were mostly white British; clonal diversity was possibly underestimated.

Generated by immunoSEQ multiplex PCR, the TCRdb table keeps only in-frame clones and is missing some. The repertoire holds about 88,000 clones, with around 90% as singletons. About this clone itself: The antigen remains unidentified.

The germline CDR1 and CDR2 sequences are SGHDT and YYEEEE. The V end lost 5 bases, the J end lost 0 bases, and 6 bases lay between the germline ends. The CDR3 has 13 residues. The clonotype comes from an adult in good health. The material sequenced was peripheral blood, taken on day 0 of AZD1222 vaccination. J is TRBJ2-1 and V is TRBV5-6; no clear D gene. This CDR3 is CASRYSSYNEQFF. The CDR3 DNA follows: TGTGCCAGCAGATATAGCTCCTACAATGAGCAGTTCTTC.